This T cell receptor beta chain was profiled in a study of T cell responses to AZD1222 COVID-19 vaccine. General observations from the study: Without day 14 samples, only post-peak T cell repertoires were studied. Close to half of all spike-specific TCRs reportedly target regions of the variants that are unmutated. Just six AZD1222 recipients were seropositive at baseline.

Second doses that came at about 4 or about 12 weeks were put together. TCRdb's table, derived via immunoSEQ multiplex PCR, lists solely in-frame clones and lacks some. The sample lists 90,000 to 140,000 clones, approximately 92% occurring once. Germline V gene lookup returns CDR1 LNHDA and CDR2 SQIVND (reference sequence). The ends were cut back, 3 bases at V and 2 bases at J, with 8 bases in the middle. CDR3 length equals 14 residues. On this clone itself: The target antigen is unknown. Other DNA variants within this sample encode the same CDR3.

The sample here was peripheral blood, taken 28 days after the second AZD1222 dose. This TCR was sampled from an adult who received the AZD1222 COVID-19 vaccine. The gene calls are TRBV19 and TRBJ1-5, with D possibly matching TRBD1 (5 bases). The CDR3 bases are TGTGCCAGTAGTATCATGGGGGGCAATCAGCCCCAGCATTTT. Translated, it gives CASSIMGGNQPQHF.